These 7 T cell receptor beta chains were sequenced from one sample in a study of cytomegalovirus exposure and HLA in healthy donors. The assay was immunoSEQ multiplex PCR, and TCRdb's table has in-frame clones only and misses some. The table lists some 160,000 clones, roughly 91% of them singletons. Sample: PBMCs. Receptors originate from a man between 18 and 29 years old in good health and CMV-seronegative.

J is TRBJ1-1 and V is TRBV19; D unclear. The CDR3 sequence is 15 residues long. CDR1 and CDR2 from the germline V gene are LNHDA and SQIVND (reference sequence). Trimming pared 5 bases from V and 5 bases from J, leaving 18 bases between. This CDR3 reads CASSSGRTAGTEAFF. CDR3 nucleotide sequence: TGTGCCAGTAGTTCCGGACGGACTGCGGGGACTGAAGCTTTCTTT.

This clone was observed a few times. The chain joins TRBV14 to TRBJ1-1; D might be TRBD1 (5 bases). The CDR3 runs 14 residues. In germline, CDR1 is SGHDN, CDR2 FVKESK. Trimming stripped 4 bases from V and 0 bases from J, with 9 bases between. CDR3 protein: CASSLGGLNTEAFF. CDR3 in DNA: TGTGCCAGCAGCCTCGGGGGGTTGAACACTGAAGCTTTCTTT.

The chain recombines TRBV27 with TRBJ2-1; D remains unclear. CDR1 and CDR2 from the germline V gene are MNHEY and SMNVEV (reference sequence). The CDR3 spans 16 residues. V lost 6 bases and J 4 bases, leaving 19 bases between the germline ends. The CDR3 DNA follows: TGTGCCAGCAGCCTGACCCGAGGATTATCATACAATGAGCAGTTCTTC. Protein product: CASSLTRGLSYNEQFF.

The table lists this clone with a count of one. The V gene is TRBV7-2, the J gene TRBJ2-7, with D unclear. Germline assignment: CDR1 SGHTA and CDR2 FQGNSA. V shed 1 base and J shed 2 bases, with 9 bases lying between them. CDR3 size: 14 residues. The CDR3 is CASSLGIAPYEQYF. The CDR3 DNA is TGTGCCAGCAGCTTAGGCATAGCTCCCTACGAGCAGTACTTC.

The CDR3 DNA sequence: TGTGCCAGCAGCTTCTCTGGGGGGGCAGATACGCAGTATTTT. Amino acids: CASSFSGGADTQYF. V gene TRBV11-2 combines with J gene TRBJ2-3; 7 positions agree with TRBD2. Germline lookup yields CDR1 SGHAT and CDR2 FQNNGV. Unmatched junction bases numbered 4, after V lost 3 bases and J lost 4 bases. This CDR3 is built from 14 residues.

The V and J genes are TRBV4-2 and TRBJ2-1, with 7 bases fitting TRBD1. The CDR3 has 16 amino acids. V lost 2 bases and J lost 0; bases outside the gene matches: 4. Germline CDR1 and CDR2: LGHNA and YNFKEQ. CDR3 loop: CASSQPNRGSYNEQFF. CDR3 DNA: TGTGCCAGCAGCCAACCAAACAGGGGCTCCTACAATGAGCAGTTCTTC.

This clone occurred a few times. V usage is TRBV6-1 and J usage is TRBJ1-2, with 7 nucleotides matching TRBD1. Germline V gene lookup returns CDR1 MNHNS and CDR2 SASEGT. The CDR3 is 14 residues long. After removal of 6 bases from V and 4 bases from J, the junction contained 8 bases not matched to a gene. Here the CDR3 reads CASRNGQVAYGYTF. As DNA, the CDR3 is TGTGCCAGCAGGAACGGACAGGTAGCCTATGGCTACACCTTC.